One and the same sample provided the 9 T cell receptor beta chains below, sequenced in a study of T-cell memory formation after mild COVID-19. TCRdb re-analysed the 5' RACE reads in MiXCR, keeping a single row per CDR3 protein. The table records 450,000 to 650,000 distinct CDR3 sequences, 20% to 25% of them present only once. Material: PBMCs or a T cell subset sorted from them (not recorded which). These receptors came from an adult woman who had mild COVID-19 (a few samples of this study predate the infection). Cell type and time point are not known.

The J gene is TRBJ1-2, the V gene TRBV7-9, with TRBD1 matching 7 bases. CDR1 is SEHNR and CDR2 is FQNEAQ in the germline V gene (reference sequence). Losses at the gene ends were 3 bases for V and 12 bases for J; bases not matched to a gene: 7. There are 12 residues in the CDR3. CDR3 nucleotides: TGTGCCAGCAGCTTGGAAAGAGGGGGCAACACCTTC. Translating it yields CASSLERGGNTF. Based on the CDR3 plus reference TRBV7-9 and TRBJ1-2, the full variable domain is DTGVSQNPRHKITKRGQNVTFRCDPISEHNRLYWYRQTLGQGPEFLTYFQNEAQLEKSRLLSDRFSAERPKGSFSTLEIQRTEQGDSAMYLCASSLERGGNTFGSGTRLTVV.

Many counts were recorded for this clonotype. The CDR3 coding sequence is TGCGCCAGCAGCTTGACGGCAGATACGCAGTATTTT. This sequence encodes CASSLTADTQYF. This chain connects TRBV5-1 to TRBJ2-3, with D hard to call. CDR1 is SGHRS, CDR2 YFSETQ, per germline. V dropped 1 base and J dropped 4 bases, with 4 bases sitting between them. The CDR3 contains 12 residues.

This clonotype was counted between two and nine times. This rearrangement joins TRBV12-3 or TRBV12-4 to TRBJ2-7, with TRBD1 matching over 11 bases. The CDR3 consists of 15 residues. Trimming at V came to 4 bases and at J to 2 bases, leaving 4 bases not matched to a gene. The CDR3 sequence: CASSSTGQGAYEQYF. CDR3 coding DNA: TGTGCCAGCAGTTCGACGGGACAGGGGGCCTACGAGCAGTACTTC.

The chain carries TRBV25-1 and TRBJ1-2, with D possibly TRBD1 on 5 matching bases. The V gene lost 6 bases and the J gene lost 8 bases, with 16 bases spanning the gap. Germline CDR1 is MGHDK and CDR2 is SYGVNS. This CDR3 is built from 13 residues. The CDR3: CASSPGRQRGYTF. In DNA, the CDR3 is TGTGCCAGCAGCCCTGGGAGACAGCGAGGCTACACCTTC.

This clonotype was counted only a few times. This chain uses TRBV4-1 with TRBJ2-7, with D possibly matching TRBD2 (6 bases). Per germline, CDR1 MGHRA and CDR2 YSYEKL. V was cut by 0 bases and J by 7 bases, with 16 bases left in between. The CDR3 is made up of 15 amino acids. The CDR3 here is CASSQDAELGGEQYF. The CDR3, as DNA: TGCGCCAGCAGCCAAGACGCGGAGCTCGGGGGAGAGCAGTACTTC.

The J gene is TRBJ2-5, the V gene TRBV14, with D possibly TRBD2 on 5 matching bases. Germline V CDR1 and CDR2: SGHDN, FVKESK. There are 13 residues in the CDR3. With 4 bases removed from V and 7 bases from J, the gap between germline ends came to 13 bases. As DNA, the CDR3 is TGTGCCAGCAGCCTTGACCCCGGGGTGACCCAGTACTTC. Protein product: CASSLDPGVTQYF.

The rearrangement links TRBV30 to TRBJ1-1; D not resolved. The length of the CDR3 is 15 residues. The ends were cut back, 1 base at V and 2 bases at J, with 14 bases in the middle. Germline CDR1 is GTSNPN and CDR2 is SVGIG (reference sequence). DNA of the CDR3: TGTGCCTGGAGTGGTGTGACGGTGACAAACACTGAAGCTTTCTTT. Its protein product is CAWSGVTVTNTEAFF.

This chain connects TRBV7-2 to TRBJ2-2; 11 bases are a match to TRBD1. The CDR3 has 19 residues. Looked up from germline, CDR1 is SGHTA and CDR2 is FQGNSA. The ends lost 2 bases at V and 4 bases at J; junction bases unmatched: 12. The CDR3 DNA reads TGTGCCAGCAGCTTATCGCTCTGGGGACAGGGGGTCGGCACCGGGGAGCTGTTTTTT. Its protein is CASSLSLWGQGVGTGELFF.

The chain employs TRBV12-3 or TRBV12-4 and TRBJ2-7, with D perhaps given as TRBD1 or TRBD2 (6 bases each). This CDR3 spans 12 amino acids. The ends were cut back, 5 bases at V and 7 bases at J, with 12 bases in the middle. The CDR3 region is CASSPLGGEQYF. DNA of the CDR3: TGTGCCAGCAGTCCTTTAGGGGGGGAGCAGTACTTC.